This note documents a single TCR beta chain sequence. What it recognizes is unknown. This PCR relied on a set of 60 Vbeta primers and 13 Jbeta primers. Assay used: immunoSEQ multiplex PCR; TCRdb lists only in-frame clones, some missing. This table holds some 130,000 clones, 70% to 85% found once. There are 13 residues in the CDR3. Per germline, CDR1 MNHNY and CDR2 SVGAGI (reference sequence). Trimming removed 8 bases from V and 7 bases from J, with 17 bases in between. These data belong to a study of cytomegalovirus exposure and HLA in healthy donors. Study background: Falling in the Caucasian-associated ancestry cluster were 80% to 90% of around 370 genotyped donors.

Study results and limitations: Data from an earlier analysis indicated that most TCR beta V segments were productive either about 87% or about 30% of the time. The authors excluded some V segments, including TRBV6-2 and TRBV6-3, as indistinguishable. TCR beta V- and J-gene trimming was later associated with a missense DCLRE1C variant.

The receptor comes from a boy aged 10-17 years in good health and CMV-seronegative. This sequence joins TRBV6-6 and TRBJ1-2, with D perhaps TRBD1 (6 bases). Sequenced: PBMCs. The CDR3 DNA follows: TGTGCCAGCTCCCCGACAGGAAACGGTGGCTACACCTTC. Residues: CASSPTGNGGYTF.